This TCR beta chain is from a study of metastatic and nonmetastatic thyroid tumors. The overall study: A comparison of repertoires was made across blood and tumor or nodule tissue from malignant and benign thyroid patients.

The authors' processing: The distant-metastasis classifier for papillary thyroid cancer was built from CDR3 differences across clinicopathological groups. TCRdb re-called the PCR reads via MiXCR. TCRdb assigned the V and J calls; the authors' analysis was not used. This sample has 30,000 to 35,000 clones; 20% to 25% occur once, and the top ten carry 3% to 3.5%. Study results and caveats: It was reportedly found that TCR beta diversity was significantly higher in malignant thyroid tumors than in benign nodules, a difference seen in both blood and tumor samples.

This clone was detected a few times. Its antigen remains unknown. V lost 0 bases to trimming and J lost 4 bases, with 7 bases between them. There are 14 residues in the CDR3. Germline CDR1 reads MNHEY; CDR2 reads SVGAGI. There were no patients who had received any treatment before thyroid surgery. The chain carries TRBV6-5 and TRBJ1-5, with a tentative D call TRBD1 (5 bases). The TCR comes from a male donor with papillary thyroid cancer or a benign thyroid nodule (not recorded which). Some clones in this sample may be carry-over from other donors' samples. Material: tumor tissue. This chain's CDR3 is CASSYSEGNQPQHF. Written as DNA, the CDR3 is TGTGCCAGCAGTTACTCTGAGGGGAATCAGCCCCAGCATTTT.